The 24 T cell receptor beta chains presented below share a single source sample, sequenced in a study of graft-versus-host responses after intestinal transplantation. These TCRs' antigens remain unknown. This table comes from immunoSEQ multiplex PCR, and its TCRdb copy is limited to in-frame clones, with some not included. The sample carries approximately 90,000 clones, under 95% recorded once. The specimen was unstimulated CD8+ T cells sorted from spleen or lymph node cells, collected before transplant. These receptor sequences come from a human donor who was the organ donor for an intestinal transplant.

The genes are TRBV7-6 and TRBJ2-2, with a possible D match to TRBD1 (5 bases). CDR3 length: 17 residues. Germline values: CDR1 SGHVS, CDR2 FNYEAQ. Trimming left V 5 bases short and J 4 bases short, with 20 bases between. CDR3 residues: CASSPPEGAGRTGELFF. The CDR3 DNA sequence: TGTGCCAGCAGCCCCCCCGAAGGGGCCGGTCGCACCGGGGAGCTGTTTTTT.

The chain combines TRBV2 with TRBJ1-2; D is ambiguous. Looked up from germline, CDR1 is SNHLY and CDR2 is FYNNEI. The CDR3 consists of 15 residues. V was cut by 0 bases and J by 8 bases, with 16 bases left in between. Here the CDR3 reads CASSEAVAPSAGYTF. The DNA of the CDR3 is TGTGCCAGCAGTGAAGCGGTGGCCCCCTCGGCAGGCTACACCTTC.

The CDR3 DNA reads as TGTGCCAGCAGTCCGAACGGGAATGAGCAGTTCTTC. Encoded protein: CASSPNGNEQFF. The rearrangement joins TRBV27 to TRBJ2-1; D unclear. The CDR3 has 12 residues. V lost 5 bases, J lost 7 bases, and 9 bases lay in between. Germline-derived CDR1 and CDR2 are MNHEY and SMNVEV (reference sequence).

CDR3 region: CASSPTPGQILDTQYF. The CDR3, as DNA: TGTGCCAGCAGCCCCACCCCGGGGCAGATTTTAGATACGCAGTATTTT. The genes are TRBV27 and TRBJ2-3; either TRBD1 or TRBD2 may fit D (5 bases each). Germline assignment: CDR1 MNHEY and CDR2 SMNVEV (reference sequence). CDR3 size: 16 residues. V lost 6 bases to trimming and J lost 5 bases, with 21 bases between them.

V usage is TRBV29-1 and J usage is TRBJ2-1, with 8 bases matching TRBD2. With 6 bases clipped from V and 3 bases from J, the junction kept 16 bases outside the gene matches. CDR3 length: 17 amino acids. Germline CDR1 and CDR2: SQVTM and ANQGSEA. The CDR3 coding sequence is TGCAGCGTCGTCTCCCTTACGGGAGGGCCAGTCTACAATGAGCAGTTCTTC. Protein: CSVVSLTGGPVYNEQFF.

This chain joins TRBV25-1 and TRBJ1-3, with a weak D call TRBD1 (5 bases). The V gene's germline CDR1 is MGHDK and CDR2 SYGVNS. The CDR3 is 17 residues long. V was shortened by 2 bases and J by 0 bases, with 14 bases between the two germline ends. CDR3 residues: CASSETTEISSGNTIYF. The CDR3, as DNA: TGTGCCAGCAGTGAAACGACAGAGATAAGCTCTGGAAACACCATATATTTT.

This chain joins TRBV4-1 and TRBJ1-2; 9 nucleotides align to TRBD1. CDR1 is MGHRA, CDR2 YSYEKL, per germline. The CDR3 extends over 19 amino acids. The J segment lost 0 bases and the V segment lost 2 bases, leaving 13 bases of the junction unmatched. In nucleotides, the CDR3 is TGCGCCAGCAGCCAATTTCTCCGGGACAGGGAAGAGACTAACTATGGCTACACCTTC. It yields the protein CASSQFLRDREETNYGYTF.

The V gene is TRBV6-1, the J gene TRBJ1-1; D gene unclear. The V and J ends lost 7 bases and 14 bases respectively, with 8 bases between them. The germline V gene has CDR1 MNHNS and CDR2 SASEGT. The CDR3 sequence is 8 residues long. The DNA of the CDR3 is TGTGCCAGCATAGGTGGCTTCTTT. As protein: CASIGGFF.

The rearrangement links TRBV5-6 to TRBJ2-1, with D unresolved. CDR1 and CDR2 (germline): SGHDT, YYEEEE. V lost 0 bases and J lost 13, with 11 bases in between. This CDR3 has 12 amino acids. CDR3 loop: CASSLGNQVQFF. DNA for the CDR3: TGTGCCAGCAGCTTGGGGAATCAAGTTCAGTTCTTC. Drawing the rest from reference TRBV5-6 and TRBJ2-1, the complete variable domain is DAGVTQSPTHLIKTRGQQVTLRCSPKSGHDTVSWYQQALGQGPQFIFQYYEEEERQRGNFPDRFSGHQFPNYSSELNVNALLLGDSALYLCASSLGNQVQFFGPGTRLTVL.

This clone was found a few times. The chain carries TRBV2 and TRBJ1-3; D unclear. The CDR3 extends over 14 amino acids. Germline CDR1 reads SNHLY; CDR2 reads FYNNEI. V was cut by 7 bases and J by 3 bases, with 13 bases left in between. The CDR3 sequence: CASINLKRGNTIYF. CDR3 DNA sequence: TGTGCCAGCATCAACCTCAAGCGTGGAAACACCATATATTTT.

The genes are TRBV19 and TRBJ2-1, with TRBD2 as a possible D gene (5 bases). The germline CDR1 and CDR2 sequences are LNHDA and SQIVND (reference sequence). V was clipped by 5 bases and J by 9 bases, with 8 bases between them. This CDR3 is built from 11 residues. For the CDR3, the DNA is TGTGCCAGTAGTTTCCGGGGTGAGCAGTTCTTC. Encoded protein: CASSFRGEQFF.

The rearrangement uses TRBV11-2 and TRBJ1-1; D is possibly TRBD1 (5 bases). The V end lost 5 bases, the J end lost 4 bases, and 17 bases lay between the germline ends. Germline assignment: CDR1 SGHAT and CDR2 FQNNGV. The CDR3 contains 15 residues. The CDR3 loop reads CASSPSLGGVTEAFF. CDR3 nucleotides: TGTGCCAGCAGCCCTAGCCTGGGGGGGGTCACTGAAGCTTTCTTT.

V gene TRBV6-5 combines with J gene TRBJ2-3; the D gene could be TRBD1 or TRBD2 (5 bases each). The CDR3 runs to 14 residues. Trimming stripped 4 bases from V and 4 bases from J, with 12 bases between. The V gene's germline CDR1 is MNHEY and CDR2 SVGAGI. The CDR3 sequence is CASSFREPPDTQYF. CDR3 nucleotide sequence: TGTGCCAGCAGTTTCAGGGAGCCCCCAGATACGCAGTATTTT.

The rearrangement links TRBV19 to TRBJ1-5, with D perhaps matching TRBD1 (5 bases). V gave up 2 bases and J gave up 5 bases, with 13 bases separating them. This CDR3 contains 15 residues. The germline CDR1 and CDR2 sequences are LNHDA and SQIVND (reference sequence). For the CDR3, the DNA is TGTGCCAGTAGTATAATTTGGGGGTTAGATCAGCCCCAGCATTTT. Its translation is CASSIIWGLDQPQHF. Filled out from reference TRBV19 and TRBJ1-5, the complete variable domain reads DGGITQSPKYLFRKEGQNVTLSCEQNLNHDAMYWYRQDPGQGLRLIYYSQIVNDFQKGDIAEGYSVSREKKESFPLTVTSAQKNPTAFYLCASSIIWGLDQPQHFGDGTRLSIL.

The V gene is TRBV5-4, the J gene TRBJ2-2, with 9 bases matching TRBD1. This CDR3 is built from 16 residues. Germline lookup yields CDR1 SGHNT and CDR2 YYREEE (reference sequence). Trimming removed 4 bases from V and 2 bases from J; junction bases left unmatched: 6. The CDR3 DNA reads as TGTGCCAGCAGCACAGACAGGGGGGGAAACACCGGGGAGCTGTTTTTT. Translation: CASSTDRGGNTGELFF.

This clone was picked up a small number of times. The genes are TRBV29-1 and TRBJ1-2, with D maybe TRBD1 (6 bases). The CDR3 spans 13 residues. Germline V lookup: CDR1 SQVTM, CDR2 ANQGSEA. Between the trimmed V and J ends, which lost 4 bases and 5 bases, there was a span of 14 bases. CDR3 coding DNA: TGCAGCGTTGGAGACAAACAGGGATATGGCTACACCTTC. This translates into CSVGDKQGYGYTF.

The chain links TRBV13 to TRBJ2-3; 9 bases agree with TRBD2. Per the germline V gene, CDR1 is PRHDT and CDR2 is FYEKMQ (reference sequence). The V and J ends lost 5 bases and 11 bases, in that order; junction bases with no gene match: 8. The CDR3 has 13 residues. DNA for the CDR3: TGTGCCAGCAGCCCGACTAGCGGTAGTGAGCAGTATTTT. Translation: CASSPTSGSEQYF.

The chain uses TRBV9 and TRBJ2-5, with D maybe TRBD1 (6 bases). The V end lost 3 bases, the J end lost 3 bases, and 12 bases lay between the germline ends. The CDR3 is 14 residues long. CDR1 is SGDLS and CDR2 is YYNGEE in the germline V gene. The CDR3 sequence is CASSEEDSEETQYF. The DNA of the CDR3 is TGTGCCAGCAGCGAGGAGGACAGCGAAGAGACCCAGTACTTC. The full variable domain, its missing parts supplied by reference TRBV9 and TRBJ2-5, is DSGVTQTPKHLITATGQRVTLRCSPRSGDLSVYWYQQSLDQGLQFLIQYYNGEERAKGNILERFSAQQFPDLHSELNLSSLELGDSALYFCASSEEDSEETQYFGPGTRLLVL.

A single count supports this clone. The rearrangement links TRBV5-5 to TRBJ1-1; 8 bases line up with TRBD1. With V trimmed by 10 bases and J by 8 bases, 10 bases remained unmatched. The CDR3 loop spans 12 amino acids. The V gene's germline CDR1 is SGHKS and CDR2 YYEKEE (reference sequence). CDR3 DNA: TGTGCCGTTATGACAGGGGCGGGGGAAGCTTTCTTT. Encoded protein: CAVMTGAGEAFF. The full variable domain, rest sourced from reference TRBV5-5 and TRBJ1-1, is DAGVTQSPTHLIKTRGQQVTLRCSPISGHKSVSWYQQVLGQGPQFIFQYYEKEERGRGNFPDRFSARQFPNYSSELNVNALLLGDSALYLCAVMTGAGEAFFGQGTRLTVV.

This chain uses TRBV6-5 with TRBJ1-5; the D is unclear. The V end was cut by 4 bases, the J end by 0 bases, with 10 bases between. Germline V gene lookup returns CDR1 MNHEY and CDR2 SVGAGI. The CDR3 spans 15 residues. The CDR3 here is CASSSSAISNQPQHF. The CDR3 DNA is TGTGCCAGCAGTTCGTCTGCTATTAGCAATCAGCCCCAGCATTTT.

The chain joins TRBV12-2 to TRBJ2-7; the table's D gene call, TRBD2, was not cross checked with the DNA. TRBV12-2 corresponds to a pseudogene. There are 13 residues in the CDR3. The CDR3 DNA reads as TGTGCAAGTCGCTTCCGGGGTTACTACGAGCAGTACTTC. It codes for CASRFRGYYEQYF.

V usage is TRBV7-9 and J usage is TRBJ1-2; 7 bases line up with TRBD1. Trimming removed 5 bases from V and 5 bases from J; junction bases left unmatched: 11. This CDR3 is built from 15 residues. CDR1 is SEHNR, CDR2 FQNEAQ, per germline (reference sequence). CDR3 nucleotide sequence: TGTGCCAGCAGCCCAGGGGGGGCGGTATGGTATGGCTACACCTTC. It is translated as CASSPGGAVWYGYTF. The full variable domain, its missing parts supplied by reference TRBV7-9 and TRBJ1-2, is DTGVSQNPRHKITKRGQNVTFRCDPISEHNRLYWYRQTLGQGPEFLTYFQNEAQLEKSRLLSDRFSAERPKGSFSTLEIQRTEQGDSAMYLCASSPGGAVWYGYTFGSGTRLTVV.

The chain recombines TRBV9 with TRBJ1-2; D may be TRBD1 (5 bases). Deletions cut 4 bases from V and 3 bases from J, with 7 bases between. Germline-derived CDR1 and CDR2 are SGDLS and YYNGEE. CDR3 length: 12 residues. CDR3 sequence reads: CASSPGDYGYTF. CDR3 DNA sequence: TGTGCCAGCAGCCCGGGGGACTATGGCTACACCTTC.

This clone has just one count. The chain couples TRBV19 to TRBJ2-1, with TRBD1 as a possible D gene (6 bases). Germline values: CDR1 LNHDA, CDR2 SQIVND (reference sequence). Trimming removed 6 bases from V and 0 bases from J, with 12 bases in between. This CDR3 has 15 residues. The CDR3 protein is CASSLRTVSYNEQFF. The CDR3 DNA follows: TGTGCCAGTAGCCTCCGGACAGTCTCCTACAATGAGCAGTTCTTC.